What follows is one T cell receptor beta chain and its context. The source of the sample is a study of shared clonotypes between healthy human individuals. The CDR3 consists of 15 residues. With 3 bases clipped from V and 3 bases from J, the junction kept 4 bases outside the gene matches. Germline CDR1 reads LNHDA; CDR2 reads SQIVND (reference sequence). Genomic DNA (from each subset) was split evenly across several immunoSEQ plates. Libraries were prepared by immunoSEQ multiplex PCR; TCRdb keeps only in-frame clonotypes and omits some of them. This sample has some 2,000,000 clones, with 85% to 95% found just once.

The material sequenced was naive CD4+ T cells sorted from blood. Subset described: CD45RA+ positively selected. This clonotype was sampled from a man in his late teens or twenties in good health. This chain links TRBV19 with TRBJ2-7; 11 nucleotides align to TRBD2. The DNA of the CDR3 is TGTGCCAGTAGTATCCAGGGACTAGCGGTCTACGAGCAGTACTTC. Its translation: CASSIQGLAVYEQYF.